This passage covers 21 T cell receptor beta chains from one sample sequenced in a study of T cell responses to AZD1222 COVID-19 vaccine. Method: immunoSEQ multiplex PCR; TCRdb's copy keeps in-frame clones and lacks some. The sample lists roughly 100,000 clones, about 88% seen once, with about 14% in the top ten. The source was peripheral blood, collected 28 days after the second AZD1222 dose. The receptors originated from an adult who received the AZD1222 COVID-19 vaccine.

This clone was picked up one time. The chain employs TRBV11-3 and TRBJ2-7; D gene unclear. The CDR3 runs 15 residues. Deletions cut 5 bases from V and 5 bases from J, with 19 bases between. From germline, CDR1 is SGHNT and CDR2 YENEEA. The chain's CDR3 is CASSRLRQRGDEQYF. The CDR3 DNA reads TGTGCCAGCAGCCGACTGAGGCAGCGTGGAGACGAGCAGTACTTC.

The chain is built from TRBV4-1 and TRBJ2-6; D unresolved. CDR3 size: 14 residues. Deletions cut 1 base from V and 3 bases from J, with 4 bases between. Germline V gene data show CDR1 as MGHRA and CDR2 as YSYEKL. The CDR3 region has the DNA TGCGCCAGCAGCCAAGGAGGTGGGGCCAACGTCCTGACTTTC. Translated, it gives CASSQGGGANVLTF.

V and J are TRBV27 and TRBJ1-6; D is perhaps TRBD1 (6 bases). Germline CDR1 reads MNHEY; CDR2 reads SMNVEV (reference sequence). Deletions cut 8 bases from V and 10 bases from J, with 21 bases between. The CDR3 spans 15 residues. CDR3 loop: CASGFRGGGTSPLHF. The CDR3 nucleotides are TGTGCCAGCGGCTTTCGGGGAGGGGGGACATCACCCCTCCACTTT.

The chain recombines TRBV7-9 with TRBJ1-3; TRBD1 is a possible D gene (5 bases). CDR1 and CDR2 from the germline V gene are SEHNR and FQNEAQ (reference sequence). V lost 6 bases and J 1 base, leaving 10 bases between the germline ends. The CDR3 consists of 14 residues. The CDR3 nucleotides are TGTGCCAGCAGTATGGGGGGGTCTGGAAACACCATATATTTT. Encoded protein: CASSMGGSGNTIYF.

The V and J genes are TRBV3-1 (or the pseudogene TRBV3-2) and TRBJ2-3, with D possibly TRBD2 on 5 matching bases. The CDR3 sequence is 13 residues long. V gave up 4 bases and J gave up 5 bases, with 10 bases separating them. CDR1 and CDR2 from the germline V gene are LGHDT and YNNKEL (reference sequence). The CDR3 sequence is CASSPRRRDTQYF. The CDR3 region has the DNA TGTGCCAGCAGCCCGCGGAGGAGAGATACGCAGTATTTT.

The V call is TRBV12-5, the J call TRBJ2-5; D is ambiguous. CDR1 and CDR2 from the germline V gene are LGHNT and FRNRAP. This CDR3 region has 12 residues. V lost 6 bases, J lost 5 bases, and 10 bases lay in between. This CDR3 reads CASGLLGETQYF. The CDR3 region has the DNA TGTGCTAGTGGACTGCTAGGGGAGACCCAGTACTTC.

The genes are TRBV18 and TRBJ1-2; D may be TRBD1 (5 bases). Trimming took 5 bases from V and 7 from J, leaving 17 bases between them. The CDR3 extends over 14 amino acids. Germline V gene data show CDR1 as KGHSH and CDR2 as LQKENI. CDR3 loop: CASSTGQLLSGYTF. The DNA for the CDR3 is TGTGCCAGCTCAACCGGACAACTCCTATCTGGCTACACCTTC.

This rearrangement joins TRBV5-8 to TRBJ1-2; weak D call: TRBD1 (6 bases). The V gene lost 7 bases and the J gene lost 0 bases, with 13 bases spanning the gap. This CDR3 is built from 14 residues. The germline V gene encodes CDR1 SGHTS and CDR2 YDEGEE. CDR3 region: CASENRVANYGYTF. The DNA for the CDR3 is TGTGCCAGCGAAAACAGGGTCGCTAACTATGGCTACACCTTC.

As DNA, the CDR3 is TGTGCCAGCAGCTTAGCGGCGTCTAGCGGAGGGAATGAGCAGTTCTTC. It specifies CASSLAASSGGNEQFF. V is TRBV7-9 and J is TRBJ2-1; 7 positions match TRBD2. V lost 0 bases and J lost 7; bases outside the gene matches: 9. The germline gives CDR1 SEHNR, CDR2 FQNEAQ (reference sequence). This CDR3 has 16 amino acids.

This chain connects TRBV25-1 to TRBJ1-1, with D possibly TRBD1 on 5 matching bases. CDR1 and CDR2 from the germline V gene are MGHDK and SYGVNS. CDR3 length: 17 amino acids. Trimming shortened V by 6 bases and J by 3 bases, and 23 bases separated the two germline ends. CDR3 in DNA: TGTGCCAGCAGCAATCCCCGGGACCCCAGTCTGGACACTGAAGCTTTCTTT. It is translated as CASSNPRDPSLDTEAFF.

CDR3 DNA: TGTGCCAGCTCTGGGGGCAATCAGCCCCAGCATTTT. It is translated as CASSGGNQPQHF. V usage is TRBV6-5 and J usage is TRBJ1-5; D remains unclear. The CDR3 consists of 12 residues. V was trimmed by 8 bases and J by 2 bases, leaving 7 bases between them. Germline-derived CDR1 and CDR2 are MNHEY and SVGAGI.

The CDR3 DNA sequence: TGTGCCAGCTCGGCGAACGGCAGGGACCATCAGCCCCAGCATTTT. Translation: CASSANGRDHQPQHF. J is TRBJ1-5 and V is TRBV5-6, with D tentatively TRBD1 (5 bases). The CDR3 contains 15 residues. Germline CDR1 reads SGHDT; CDR2 reads YYEEEE. Trimming took off 7 bases at V and 5 bases at J, with 19 bases between the two ends.

J is TRBJ1-1 and V is TRBV18; no reliable D call. V gave up 6 bases and J gave up 5 bases, with 16 bases separating them. The germline gives CDR1 KGHSH, CDR2 LQKENI. This CDR3 is 14 amino acids long. In DNA, the CDR3 is TGTGCCAGCTCCCCCGGACGAGTTGTAACTGAAGCTTTCTTT. This sequence encodes CASSPGRVVTEAFF.

The rearrangement uses TRBV3-1 (or the pseudogene TRBV3-2) and TRBJ1-4; D is unresolved. V was pared by 1 base and J by 8 bases, with 5 bases between. This CDR3 contains 12 residues. The germline V gene has CDR1 LGHDT and CDR2 YNNKEL (reference sequence). In DNA, the CDR3 is TGTGCCAGCAGCCAAGTAGGGGAAAAACTGTTTTTT. It specifies CASSQVGEKLFF.

J is TRBJ1-4 and V is TRBV7-8; 8 bases map to TRBD1. The trim removed 1 base at V and 4 bases at J, leaving 2 bases unmatched. CDR3 size: 15 residues. The germline CDR1 and CDR2 sequences are SGHVS and FQNEAQ. The CDR3 coding sequence is TGTGCCAGCAGCTTAGAGGACAGGGATAATGAAAAACTGTTTTTT. It encodes CASSLEDRDNEKLFF.

This chain connects TRBV5-1 to TRBJ2-5; weak D call: TRBD2 (5 bases). Germline assignment: CDR1 SGHRS and CDR2 YFSETQ. V was shortened by 3 bases and J by 4 bases, with 13 bases between the two germline ends. The CDR3 extends over 14 amino acids. CDR3 nucleotide sequence: TGCGCCAGCAGCTACGGACTGGCCCGAGAGACCCAGTACTTC. Amino acids: CASSYGLARETQYF.

This chain uses TRBV12-5 with TRBJ2-4; TRBD1 agrees at 7 bases. CDR1 is LGHNT and CDR2 is FRNRAP in the germline V gene. The CDR3 length is 16 residues. J lost 2 bases, V lost 1 base, and 5 bases had no gene match. Here the CDR3 reads CASGLAKTGPKNIQYF. Here the CDR3 DNA reads TGTGCTAGTGGTTTGGCGAAGACAGGGCCCAAAAACATTCAGTACTTC.

V usage is TRBV19 and J usage is TRBJ1-6, with D uncertain. The CDR3 is made up of 13 amino acids. Germline loops: CDR1 LNHDA, CDR2 SQIVND (reference sequence). V was pared by 10 bases and J by 7 bases, with 14 bases between. Here the CDR3 DNA reads TGTGCCACCCAGGACTTTTTAAATTCACCCCTCCACTTT. This codes for CATQDFLNSPLHF.

This clone appeared once. The chain uses TRBV19 and TRBJ1-2, with 10 bases that match TRBD1. V was pared by 8 bases and J by 4 bases, with 4 bases of the junction left unmatched. Germline V gene sequence: CDR1 LNHDA, CDR2 SQIVND (reference sequence). The CDR3 runs 13 residues. CDR3 in DNA: TGTGCCAGTGCCGACAGGGGGCTCTATGGCTACACCTTC. Its translation is CASADRGLYGYTF.

The chain couples TRBV19 to TRBJ2-7; 11 bases line up with TRBD1. Germline values: CDR1 LNHDA, CDR2 SQIVND (reference sequence). V trimming: 4 bases; J trimming: 7 bases; junction bases outside the gene matches: 6. The CDR3 has 14 amino acids. The CDR3 DNA sequence: TGTGCCAGTAGTAACGGACAGGGGGCATCGGAGCAGTACTTC. It encodes CASSNGQGASEQYF.

The rearrangement joins TRBV7-8 to TRBJ1-1, with D unresolved. The germline V gene encodes CDR1 SGHVS and CDR2 FQNEAQ. The V end was cut by 0 bases, the J end by 0 bases, with 8 bases between. This CDR3 is built from 15 residues. DNA of the CDR3: TGTGCCAGCAGCTTAGCGTATGGGATGAACACTGAAGCTTTCTTT. Translation gives CASSLAYGMNTEAFF.